The 25 T cell receptor beta chains reported below all come from one sample, sequenced in a study of T-cell memory formation after mild COVID-19. TCRdb recomputed calls from the 5' RACE reads with MiXCR, one row per CDR3 protein. Of about 610,000 distinct CDR3 sequences in the sample, roughly a sixth were seen once. The sequencing sample was made of PBMCs or a T cell subset sorted from them (not recorded which). These receptors all stem from an adult woman who had mild COVID-19 (a few samples of this study predate the infection). Cell type and time point are not known.

This clonotype was seen only a few times. The chain uses TRBV2 and TRBJ1-1, with D maybe TRBD1 (5 bases). The V end lost 8 bases, the J end lost 4 bases, and 11 bases lay between the germline ends. From germline, CDR1 is SNHLY and CDR2 FYNNEI. The CDR3 is 12 amino acids. The CDR3: CASEQEVTEAFF. Written as DNA, the CDR3 is TGTGCCAGCGAACAGGAGGTCACTGAAGCTTTCTTT.

The table lists this clonotype with a few counts. The rearrangement uses TRBV7-9 and TRBJ2-5; possible D gene TRBD1, 6 bases. Deletions cut 2 bases from V and 4 bases from J, with 11 bases between. Germline assignment: CDR1 SEHNR and CDR2 FQNEAQ (reference sequence). The CDR3 contains 14 residues. The CDR3 spells CASSLSVGGETQYF. In DNA form, the CDR3 reads TGTGCCAGCAGCTTAAGCGTAGGGGGAGAGACCCAGTACTTC.

This rearrangement joins TRBV27 to TRBJ1-1, with D unresolved. V was cut by 2 bases and J by 5 bases, with 9 bases left in between. Germline CDR1 and CDR2: MNHEY and SMNVEV (reference sequence). CDR3 size: 13 residues. The CDR3 spells CASSLNPRTEAFF. Here the CDR3 DNA reads TGTGCCAGCAGTTTAAACCCGAGGACTGAAGCTTTCTTT.

This chain links TRBV7-2 with TRBJ1-5, with unresolved D. The CDR3 length is 16 residues. Trimming left V 5 bases short and J 0 bases short, with 14 bases between. The germline V gene has CDR1 SGHTA and CDR2 FQGNSA. In nucleotides, the CDR3 is TGTGCCAGCAGCCTCCAGGCACTTTATAGCAATCAGCCCCAGCATTTT. This translates into CASSLQALYSNQPQHF.

This sequence joins TRBV6-6 and TRBJ1-1, with no clear D. The germline V gene has CDR1 MNHNY and CDR2 SVGAGI (reference sequence). The CDR3 has 13 residues. Trimming took off 6 bases at V and 4 bases at J, with 12 bases between the two ends. Here the CDR3 reads CASSEGPSTEAFF. CDR3 in DNA: TGTGCCAGCAGCGAAGGGCCGAGCACTGAAGCTTTCTTT.

This clonotype showed up just a few times. V is TRBV5-1 and J is TRBJ1-1, with a possible D match to TRBD1 (6 bases). The V gene's germline CDR1 is SGHRS and CDR2 YFSETQ. The CDR3 is 13 residues long. Between the trimmed V and J ends, which lost 6 bases and 1 base, there was a span of 10 bases. The DNA for the CDR3 is TGCGCCAGCATGGGGACACCGAACACTGAAGCTTTCTTT. Its protein product is CASMGTPNTEAFF.

The CDR3 nucleotides read TGTGCCAGCAGTGCGCGGACAGGGCCGAACACTGAAGCTTTCTTT. This gives the protein CASSARTGPNTEAFF. The V gene is TRBV2, the J gene TRBJ1-1; 8 positions agree with TRBD1. This CDR3 comprises 15 residues. Germline V gene data show CDR1 as SNHLY and CDR2 as FYNNEI. The trim removed 4 bases at V and 1 base at J, leaving 5 bases unmatched.

The chain has TRBV15 and TRBJ1-3; TRBD1 is a possible D gene (5 bases). Trimming took 3 bases from V and 0 from J, leaving 12 bases between them. This CDR3 comprises 16 residues. Germline assignment: CDR1 LNHNV and CDR2 YYDKDF (reference sequence). The CDR3 DNA reads as TGTGCCACCAGCAGCCCCAGGGCCAGCTCTGGAAACACCATATATTTT. Amino acid sequence: CATSSPRASSGNTIYF.

CDR3 in amino acids: CSARESEGTDTQYF. CDR3 nucleotides: TGCAGTGCTAGAGAGTCGGAAGGCACAGATACGCAGTATTTT. V usage is TRBV20-1 and J usage is TRBJ2-3; D gene unclear. The ends were cut back, 0 bases at V and 1 base at J, with 8 bases in the middle. CDR3 length: 14 amino acids. Germline values: CDR1 DFQATT, CDR2 SNEGSKA (reference sequence).

V gene TRBV6-2 or TRBV6-3 combines with J gene TRBJ1-2, with a tentative D call TRBD1 (5 bases). The CDR3 length is 15 residues. Germline CDR1 and CDR2: MNHEY and SVGEGT. The ends were cut back, 2 bases at V and 2 bases at J, with 12 bases in the middle. CDR3 residues: CASSYRRDWNYGYTF. The CDR3 DNA is TGTGCCAGCAGTTACCGACGGGACTGGAACTATGGCTACACCTTC.

This clonotype was counted only a few times. The chain couples TRBV7-3 to TRBJ2-1, with TRBD1 matching 9 bases. The germline CDR1 and CDR2 sequences are SGHTA and FQGTGA. The CDR3 sequence is 14 residues long. The trim removed 5 bases at V and 5 bases at J, leaving 4 bases unmatched. As DNA, the CDR3 is TGTGCCAGCAGCCCGACAGGGGGTAACAATGAGCAGTTCTTC. As protein: CASSPTGGNNEQFF.

Only a few counts were recorded for this clonotype. The chain joins TRBV20-1 to TRBJ2-1; maybe TRBD1 (5 bases). V dropped 3 bases and J dropped 3 bases, with 12 bases sitting between them. The CDR3 contains 14 residues. CDR1 is DFQATT, CDR2 SNEGSKA, per germline (reference sequence). CDR3 amino acids: CSASPRQGYNEQFF. CDR3 sequence (DNA): TGCAGTGCTAGCCCCCGTCAGGGCTACAATGAGCAGTTCTTC.

The sample holds a few counts of this clonotype. V and J are TRBV7-9 and TRBJ1-2; D gene uncertain. Trimming cost V 7 bases and J 3 bases, with 12 bases left between them. This CDR3 has 13 residues. Germline CDR1 is SEHNR and CDR2 is FQNEAQ (reference sequence). CDR3 nucleotide sequence: TGTGCCAGCACCACTTCGACGGACTATGGCTACACCTTC. It specifies CASTTSTDYGYTF.

The rearrangement joins TRBV7-9 to TRBJ2-3; D uncertain. The germline V and J ends were trimmed by 8 bases and 4 bases, with 10 bases remaining between them. Germline V CDR1 and CDR2: SEHNR, FQNEAQ (reference sequence). The CDR3 is 12 amino acids. CDR3 coding DNA: TGTGCCAGCGGTTCATATTCAGATACGCAGTATTTT. This gives the protein CASGSYSDTQYF.

This clonotype was picked up a small number of times. The gene calls are TRBV4-1 and TRBJ2-5; D is unclear. Germline loops: CDR1 MGHRA, CDR2 YSYEKL. Trimming removed 1 base at V and 4 bases at J, with 13 bases between. The CDR3 is 15 amino acids. The CDR3 loop reads CASSQGLRPRETQYF. The CDR3 DNA reads as TGCGCCAGCAGCCAAGGGCTCCGACCTCGAGAGACCCAGTACTTC.

This sequence joins TRBV7-9 and TRBJ1-3, with a weak D call TRBD1 (5 bases). V lost 7 bases and J 0 bases, leaving 16 bases between the germline ends. CDR3 size: 16 residues. Germline V gene lookup returns CDR1 SEHNR and CDR2 FQNEAQ (reference sequence). CDR3 coding DNA: TGTGCCAGCATCCATGGGATAGGGACCTCTGGAAACACCATATATTTT. It encodes CASIHGIGTSGNTIYF.

The sample holds a few counts of this clonotype. The chain joins TRBV20-1 to TRBJ2-3; 15 positions match TRBD2. Unmatched junction bases numbered 12, after V lost 5 bases and J lost 0 bases. Germline CDR1 reads DFQATT; CDR2 reads SNEGSKA (reference sequence). The CDR3 totals 19 residues. The CDR3 sequence is CSAAKGLAGGRVSTDTQYF. The CDR3 DNA follows: TGCAGTGCTGCGAAAGGACTAGCGGGAGGGCGAGTGAGCACAGATACGCAGTATTTT.

The gene calls are TRBV5-1 and TRBJ1-2; 7 nucleotides agree with TRBD1. The junction had 4 bases not matched to a gene; V was cut back by 4 bases and J by 7 bases. CDR3 length: 12 amino acids. Germline assignment: CDR1 SGHRS and CDR2 YFSETQ. The CDR3, as DNA: TGCGCCAGCAGCACCGGGACAGTTGGCTACACCTTC. This sequence encodes CASSTGTVGYTF.

This chain links TRBV18 with TRBJ1-5, with 7 bases lining up with TRBD1. The germline CDR1 and CDR2 sequences are KGHSH and LQKENI. The CDR3 extends over 14 amino acids. V dropped 1 base and J dropped 7; count of bases not matched to a gene: 4. The CDR3: CASSPQGAEQPQHF. CDR3 nucleotides: TGTGCCAGCTCACCACAGGGGGCAGAGCAGCCCCAGCATTTT.

The J gene is TRBJ1-6, the V gene TRBV7-9; possibly TRBD1 for D (6 bases). The length of the CDR3 is 18 residues. The germline CDR1 and CDR2 sequences are SEHNR and FQNEAQ (reference sequence). Trimming took 3 bases from V and 7 from J, leaving 22 bases between them. As DNA, the CDR3 is TGTGCCAGCAGCTTTCCAGCTTCCGGGGTCGGGGGCAATTCACCCCTCCACTTT. Amino acid sequence: CASSFPASGVGGNSPLHF.

The rearrangement joins TRBV3-1 to TRBJ2-7, with D perhaps matching TRBD2 (5 bases). CDR3 length equals 15 residues. Germline V gene lookup returns CDR1 LGHDT and CDR2 YNNKEL (reference sequence). Trimming pared 5 bases from V and 2 bases from J, leaving 16 bases between. CDR3: CASSASSQRAYEQYF. The CDR3 DNA follows: TGTGCCAGCAGCGCAAGTTCGCAGAGGGCCTACGAGCAGTACTTC.

This clonotype has only a few counts. CDR3 sequence reads: CASRATGSYNEQFF. The CDR3 DNA is TGTGCCAGCAGAGCCACAGGGTCCTACAATGAGCAGTTCTTC. This chain connects TRBV12-3 or TRBV12-4 to TRBJ2-1; weak D call: TRBD1 (6 bases). This CDR3 is built from 14 residues. V dropped 6 bases and J dropped 1 base, with 10 bases sitting between them.

This clonotype was counted ten times or more. The chain links TRBV29-1 to TRBJ2-1; 8 bases line up with TRBD2. With 6 bases clipped from V and 0 bases from J, the junction kept 7 bases outside the gene matches. The CDR3 loop spans 15 amino acids. Germline V gene lookup returns CDR1 SQVTM and CDR2 ANQGSEA. The CDR3 bases are TGCAGCGTATTAGCGGGGATCGACTCCTACAATGAGCAGTTCTTC. It encodes CSVLAGIDSYNEQFF.

This clonotype was picked up a small number of times. The rearrangement uses TRBV5-1 and TRBJ2-1; no definite D call. The CDR3 covers 16 residues. V lost 0 bases to trimming and J lost 6 bases, with 16 bases between them. Germline V gives CDR1 SGHRS, CDR2 YFSETQ. CDR3 amino acids: CASSLALPPTRNEQFF. CDR3 bases: TGCGCCAGCAGCTTGGCCCTCCCCCCGACACGCAATGAGCAGTTCTTC. The full variable domain, in which reference TRBV5-1 and TRBJ2-1 provide the parts outside the CDR3, is KAGVTQTPRYLIKTRGQQVTLSCSPISGHRSVSWYQQTPGQGLQFLFEYFSETQRNKGNFPGRFSGRQFSNSRSEMNVSTLELGDSALYLCASSLALPPTRNEQFFGPGTRLTVL.

CDR3 sequence reads: CASSPSLSEELFF. CDR3 in DNA: TGTGCCAGCTCACCGTCCCTAAGCGAGGAACTGTTTTTT. This sequence joins TRBV18 and TRBJ1-4; D gene ambiguous. V lost 3 bases to trimming and J lost 12 bases, with 14 bases between them. Germline V gene lookup returns CDR1 KGHSH and CDR2 LQKENI. The CDR3 length is 13 residues.